This T cell receptor beta chain was obtained from a study of a mutant IDH1 vaccine in newly diagnosed glioma. General study points: There were vaccine-induced immune responses in under 95% of the patients.

Comments on this clone: Its specificity is unknown.

Looked up from germline, CDR1 is LNHNV and CDR2 is YYDKDF (reference sequence). The CDR3 is made up of 18 amino acids. V lost 0 bases, J lost 7 bases, and 16 bases stayed unmatched. Produced via immunoSEQ multiplex PCR; TCRdb's table is partial and in-frame only. The table lists around 30,000 clones, around 87% of them singletons. Time point given: week 23, last vaccination. Every vaccine dose comprised 300 ug of mutant IDH1 20-mer peptide plus topical imiquimod. Patients carried new grade 3 or 4 IDH1-mutant astrocytomas lacking nuclear ATRX. The sequence derives from a man between 35 and 55 years old with glioma. Sequences were derived from PBMCs, sampled from a glioma patient whose treatment included an IDH1 peptide vaccine. The chain joins TRBV15 to TRBJ2-7; 9 nucleotides line up with TRBD1. The CDR3 loop is CATSRESNTGTGSREQYF. The CDR3 nucleotides read TGTGCCACCAGCAGAGAGTCCAACACGGGGACAGGGTCGAGAGAGCAGTACTTC. Supplemented by reference TRBV15 and TRBJ2-7, the full variable domain reads DAMVIQNPRYQVTQFGKPVTLSCSQTLNHNVMYWYQQKSSQAPKLLFHYYDKDFNNEADTPDNFQSRRPNTSFCFLDIRSPGLGDTAMYLCATSRESNTGTGSREQYFGPGTRLTVT.